The sequence of this T cell receptor beta chain was determined in a study of blood T cell repertoires in COVID-19 (TCRdb year 2020). In terms of the full investigation: Samples covering the acute and convalescent phases of COVID-19 were provided by collaborators in the United States, Italy and Spain. The material from the prospective study consisted of cDNA or gDNA derived from T cells, B-cell-depleted T cells, or PBMCs. The dataset comprised deeply sampled blood TCRbeta repertoires from subjects exposed to, actively infected with, or recovered from COVID-19. The repertoires were made available in a free public database intended to serve as a resource for research on the immune response to SARS-CoV-2. Samples were obtained from the ongoing ImmuneRACE study (first 160 participants) and from roughly 1,300 subjects provided by 6 global collaborators. Nearly every sample came with metadata listing a de-identified subject ID, COVID-19 status, age in years and sex. HLA class I and class II types, where available, came from metadata supplied by the sample provider rather than from assay-based typing.

Collaborating institutions collected whole blood in K2EDTA tubes following their own protocols. Collaborator samples were shipped for TCRbeta analysis as frozen whole blood, isolated PBMCs, or DNA extracted from either sample type. The research as a whole found: Clinical and demographic metadata were provided uncurated, with the amount varying by source and participant.

The immunoSEQ Assay, a bias-controlled multiplex PCR, was used to amplify TCRbeta CDR3 regions from genomic DNA. The original pipeline was this. Within the assay, amplification of reference gene primers was used to estimate how many nucleated cells each sample contained. Sequence reads were collapsed and filtered to measure the absolute abundance of every unique TCRbeta CDR3 rearrangement. For each sample, productive Simpson clonality was calculated as the square root of Simpson's diversity index across productive rearrangements. As stored in TCRdb, this immuneACCESS dataset retains in-frame rearrangements with V and J assigned. A fraction of the clones does not appear; measured against another copy, unresolved V genes explain less than half of the discrepancy, and the remainder lacks a known reason. Clone size and the V and J calls come from that table; the DNA yielded D and trimming. This sample lists 150,000 to 200,000 clones; approximately 83% were detected once. The ten largest clones capture roughly 9.2% of the sample.

As for this clone: The target of this receptor is not known. No much larger clone is present one base from it, and per-base qualities are unavailable.

The germline V gene (reference sequence) sets CDR1 to LNHDA and CDR2 to SQIVND. The germline V end is reduced by 8 bases and the J end by 1 base; junction bases left unmatched: 5. Inclusive of the bounding cysteine and phenylalanine, the CDR3 is 14 residues long. The only DNA kept is the CDR3, 42 bases in frame from the first base. The rearranged segments are TRBV19 and TRBJ2-3, with 8 central nucleotides matching TRBD2. The sequence was collected from an elderly woman with active or convalescent COVID-19. Sequencing used peripheral blood. CDR3 protein: CASLNSGGTDTQYF. In nucleotide form, the sequence is TGTGCCAGTCTTAATAGCGGGGGCACAGATACGCAGTATTTT.